The present TCR beta chain was sequenced within a study of Graves' ophthalmopathy and Graves' hyperthyroidism. General study points: A model built from 13 signatures distinguished ophthalmopathy from stable hyperthyroidism with 87.88% sensitivity and approximately 80% specificity.

With respect to this clonotype: What it recognizes is unknown.

Amplification targeted the TCR beta CDR3 regions, with RNA transcripts as the source material. The first-round RT-PCR employed HTBI primers together with the Qiagen OneStep RT-PCR kit. A multiplex PCR was then performed as the second round. MiXCR, run by TCRdb on the multiplex PCR reads, gives a single entry per CDR3 protein. The table has around 1.1 million distinct CDR3 sequences, 35% to 40% seen once; the top ten hold approximately 10%. Germline CDR1 is ENHRY and CDR2 is SYGVKD. The CDR3 runs to 14 residues. V was shortened by 0 bases and J by 4 bases, with 9 bases between the two germline ends. V usage is TRBV10-3 and J usage is TRBJ2-5, with D perhaps matching TRBD2 (7 bases). This receptor was taken from an adult man with Graves' hyperthyroidism. Sequencing used peripheral blood or thyroid tissue (not recorded which). The CDR3 spells CAISESGGLETQYF. The CDR3 region has the DNA TGTGCCATCAGTGAGTCGGGGGGGCTAGAGACCCAGTACTTC.